The entry that follows covers one T cell receptor beta chain sequence. The record originates from a study of blood T cell repertoires in COVID-19. Study context: Collection of acute and convalescent COVID-19 samples took place in the United States, Italy and Spain. From T cells, B-cell-depleted T cells, or PBMCs came the material, which was cDNA or gDNA.

Per the original data handling: Amplifying reference gene primers gave estimates of nucleated cell counts. Clones were sequenced by immunoSEQ multiplex PCR, and TCRdb holds only the in-frame ones, with some missing. That table furnishes V, J and clone size, whereas the DNA furnished D and trimming. The top ten hold less than 2% of the sample, which has around 270,000 clones, less than 90% seen once. The sequenced sample was peripheral blood. This clonotype was obtained from a woman aged 40 to 55 who had recovered from COVID-19.

For the CDR3, the DNA is TGTGCCTGGAGGGGCAGGGAGGAGACTGAAGCTTTCTTT. Translated: CAWRGREETEAFF. V gene TRBV30 combines with J gene TRBJ1-1; D possibly corresponds to TRBD1 (5 bases). Germline CDR1 and CDR2: GTSNPN and SVGIG (reference sequence). Trimming removed 3 bases at V and 5 bases at J, with 13 bases between. This CDR3 region has 13 residues.